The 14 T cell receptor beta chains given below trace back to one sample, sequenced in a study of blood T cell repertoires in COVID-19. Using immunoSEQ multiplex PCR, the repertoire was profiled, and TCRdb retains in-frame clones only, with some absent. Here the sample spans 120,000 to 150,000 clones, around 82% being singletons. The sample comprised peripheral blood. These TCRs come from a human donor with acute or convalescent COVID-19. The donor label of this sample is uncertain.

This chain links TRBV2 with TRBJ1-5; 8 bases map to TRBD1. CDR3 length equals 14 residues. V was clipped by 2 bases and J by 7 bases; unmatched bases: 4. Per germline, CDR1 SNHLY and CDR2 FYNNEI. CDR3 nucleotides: TGTGCCAGCAGTGAACAGGGGGCTAGACAGCCCCAGCATTTT. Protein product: CASSEQGARQPQHF.

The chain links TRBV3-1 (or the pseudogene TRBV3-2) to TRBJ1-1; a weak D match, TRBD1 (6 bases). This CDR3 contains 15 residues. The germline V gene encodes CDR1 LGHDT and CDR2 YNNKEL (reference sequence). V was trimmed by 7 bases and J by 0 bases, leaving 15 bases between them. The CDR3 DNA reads TGTGCCAGCACTGATTACAGGGCGATGAACACTGAAGCTTTCTTT. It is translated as CASTDYRAMNTEAFF.

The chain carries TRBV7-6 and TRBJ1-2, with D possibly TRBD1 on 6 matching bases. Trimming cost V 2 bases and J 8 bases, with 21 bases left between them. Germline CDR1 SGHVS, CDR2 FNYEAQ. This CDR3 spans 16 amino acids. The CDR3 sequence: CASSLNPGGGGRGYTF. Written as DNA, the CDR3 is TGTGCCAGCAGCTTAAACCCCGGGGGCGGGGGGAGAGGCTACACCTTC.

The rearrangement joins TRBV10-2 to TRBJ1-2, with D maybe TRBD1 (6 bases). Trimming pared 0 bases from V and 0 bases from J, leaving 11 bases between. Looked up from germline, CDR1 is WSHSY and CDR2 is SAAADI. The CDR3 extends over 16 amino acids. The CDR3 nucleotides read TGCGCCAGCAGTGAGTCGCGGGGGGCGACTAACTATGGCTACACCTTC. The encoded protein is CASSESRGATNYGYTF.

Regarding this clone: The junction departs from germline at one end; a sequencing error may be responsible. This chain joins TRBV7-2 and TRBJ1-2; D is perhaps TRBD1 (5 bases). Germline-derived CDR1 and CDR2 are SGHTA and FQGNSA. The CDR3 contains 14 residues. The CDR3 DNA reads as TGTGCCAGCAACTTAGATACAGGCACCTATGGCTACACCTTC. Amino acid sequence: CASNLDTGTYGYTF.

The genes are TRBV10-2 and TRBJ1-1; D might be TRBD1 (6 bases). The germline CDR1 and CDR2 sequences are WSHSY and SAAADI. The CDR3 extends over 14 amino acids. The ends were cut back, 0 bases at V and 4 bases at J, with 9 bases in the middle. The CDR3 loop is CASSESTGGTEAFF. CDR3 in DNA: TGCGCCAGCAGTGAGTCGACAGGAGGCACTGAAGCTTTCTTT.

For the CDR3, the DNA is TGCGCCAGCAGCCGTGGAGTACGATCCCCCGGGGAGCTGTTTTTT. Its translation: CASSRGVRSPGELFF. The chain uses TRBV4-3 and TRBJ2-2; no clear D gene. This CDR3 comprises 15 residues. The germline V gene encodes CDR1 LGHNA and CDR2 YSLEER. V dropped 4 bases and J dropped 6 bases, with 15 bases sitting between them.

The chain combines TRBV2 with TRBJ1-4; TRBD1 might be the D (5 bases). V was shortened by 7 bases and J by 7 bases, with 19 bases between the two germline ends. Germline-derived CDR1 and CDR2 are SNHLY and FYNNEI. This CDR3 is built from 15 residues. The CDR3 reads CASTDRGGGTEKLFF. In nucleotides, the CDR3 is TGTGCCAGCACCGATCGGGGGGGAGGGACTGAAAAACTGTTTTTT.

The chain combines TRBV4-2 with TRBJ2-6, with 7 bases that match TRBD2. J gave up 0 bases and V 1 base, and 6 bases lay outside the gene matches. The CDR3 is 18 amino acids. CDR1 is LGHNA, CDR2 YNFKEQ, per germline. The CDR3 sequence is CASSQVGGGDSGANVLTF. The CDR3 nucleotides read TGTGCCAGCAGCCAAGTCGGCGGGGGAGACTCTGGGGCCAACGTCCTGACTTTC.

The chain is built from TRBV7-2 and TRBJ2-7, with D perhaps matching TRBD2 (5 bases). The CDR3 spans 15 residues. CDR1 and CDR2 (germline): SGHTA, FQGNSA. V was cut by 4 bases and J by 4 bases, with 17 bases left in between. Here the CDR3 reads CASSSFPATIYEQYF. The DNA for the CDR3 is TGTGCCAGCAGCTCCTTCCCGGCGACTATTTACGAGCAGTACTTC.

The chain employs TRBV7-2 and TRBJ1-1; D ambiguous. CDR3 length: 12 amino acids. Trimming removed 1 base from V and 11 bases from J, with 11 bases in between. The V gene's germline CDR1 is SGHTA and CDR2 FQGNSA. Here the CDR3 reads CASSLGVGRAFF. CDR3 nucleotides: TGTGCCAGCAGCTTAGGGGTAGGGAGGGCTTTCTTT.

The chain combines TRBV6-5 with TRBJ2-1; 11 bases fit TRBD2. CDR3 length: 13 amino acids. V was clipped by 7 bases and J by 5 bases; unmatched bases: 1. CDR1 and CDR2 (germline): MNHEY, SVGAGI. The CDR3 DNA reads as TGTGCCAGCAAGGGACTAGCGGACAATGAGCAGTTCTTC. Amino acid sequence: CASKGLADNEQFF.

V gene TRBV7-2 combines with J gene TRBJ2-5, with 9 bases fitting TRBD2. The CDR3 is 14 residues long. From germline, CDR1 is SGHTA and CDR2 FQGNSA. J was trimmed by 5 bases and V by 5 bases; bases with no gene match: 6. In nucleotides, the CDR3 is TGTGCCAGCAGCCTTAGCGGGGGACGCGAGACCCAGTACTTC. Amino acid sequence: CASSLSGGRETQYF.

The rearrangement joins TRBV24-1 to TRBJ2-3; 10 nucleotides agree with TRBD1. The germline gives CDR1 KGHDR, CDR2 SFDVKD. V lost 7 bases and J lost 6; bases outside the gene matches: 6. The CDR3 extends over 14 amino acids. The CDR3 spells CATSLSGQGDTQYF. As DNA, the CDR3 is TGTGCCACCAGCCTCTCGGGACAGGGGGATACGCAGTATTTT.